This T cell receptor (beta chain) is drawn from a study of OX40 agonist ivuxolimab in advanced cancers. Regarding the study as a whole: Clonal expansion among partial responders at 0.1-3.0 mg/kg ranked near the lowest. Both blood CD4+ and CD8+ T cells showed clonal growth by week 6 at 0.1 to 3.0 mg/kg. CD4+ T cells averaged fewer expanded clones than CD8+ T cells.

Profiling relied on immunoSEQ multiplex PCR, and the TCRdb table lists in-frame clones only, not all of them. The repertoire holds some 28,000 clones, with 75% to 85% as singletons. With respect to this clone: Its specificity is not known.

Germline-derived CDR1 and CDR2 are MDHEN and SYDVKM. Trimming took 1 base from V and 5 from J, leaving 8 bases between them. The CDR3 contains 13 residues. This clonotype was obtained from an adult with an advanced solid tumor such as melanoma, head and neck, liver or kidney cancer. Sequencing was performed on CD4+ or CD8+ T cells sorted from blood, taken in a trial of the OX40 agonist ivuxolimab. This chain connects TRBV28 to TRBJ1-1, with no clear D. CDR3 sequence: CASSLLSVTEAFF. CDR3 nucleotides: TGTGCCAGCAGTTTATTATCGGTTACTGAAGCTTTCTTT.